This note documents a single T cell receptor (beta chain) sequence. No antigen is known for it. Base qualities were left out, and no much larger clone turns up one base away. This sample is part of a study of T cells in localized non-small cell lung cancer (dated by TCRdb to 2020 to 2021). Turning to the overall study: T cell repertoires of a few hundred early-stage NSCLC patients were analyzed, with tumors being compared against uninvolved tumor-adjacent lungs. The cohort was made up of around 240 treatment-naive NSCLC patients whose localized lung tumors had been resected. The mean age of the NSCLC patients was roughly 70 years, with 130 or so men and 95 to 110 women. Paper-wide results and their limitations: A median of around 62 of the top 100 tumor clones turned up in the paired uninvolved adjacent lung, and approximately 30 of those clones also ranked among the top 100 of that same adjacent lung. Uninvolved tumor-adjacent lung showed the highest T cell clonality, higher than tumor, which suggests more focused antigenic responses in the uninvolved tumor-adjacent lung. Because of the exploratory design, TCR variables were selected using unadjusted p-values without false-discovery rate correction. Multi-region tumor sequencing was not performed, so intratumor heterogeneity could not be excluded. Longer overall survival was associated with higher T cell density in blood, whereas shorter survival was associated with higher clonality in adjacent lung.

The immunoSEQ Assay was used to sequence TCR beta CDR3 regions from DNA. From the authors' description of their analysis: T cell density was computed as TCR beta template counts normalized to usable DNA estimated by amplifying housekeeping genes. Richness was estimated with the preseqR package, extrapolating to 400,000 templates for PBMC samples and 120,000 templates for tissue samples. Clonality was taken to be one minus Pielou's evenness. Differential abundance testing on productive amino-acid clonotypes, with a minimum total count of 5 and an alpha of 0.1, was used to identify tissue-enriched TCRs. The Jaccard Index and the Morisita Overlap Index were used to measure how much the repertoires overlapped between compartments. TCR beta CDR3s were clustered by GLIPH together with public tetramer-defined viral CDR3s, and at least three viral sequences plus V-gene enrichment were required for viral motifs. TCRdb stores this immuneACCESS table with in-frame sequences only. Part of the clones is absent; in the studies checked, under half of the shortfall reflects unresolved V genes, and no reason is known for the rest. The V and J calls and the clone size are those of that table, but D and trimming were determined from the DNA. The sample table contains tens of thousands of clones; only one count was recorded for about 83% of them. In total, the top ten clones hold around a sixth of the sample.

At diagnosis, peripheral blood, uninvolved tumor-adjacent lung and tumor were collected and stored as a combination of fresh-frozen and FFPE material. For TCR repertoire profiling, blood samples were analyzed as peripheral blood mononuclear cells. V ends up 0 bases short and J 4 bases short, with an unmatched junction base count of 3. CDR1 and CDR2 were assigned from the germline V gene as SGDLS and YYNGEE. The CDR3 covers 15 residues, taking in both the cysteine and the phenylalanine. CDR3 DNA is the only sequence kept; it has 45 bases, read in frame from the first base. The origin of this receptor is a woman aged 35 to 69 with stage II squamous cell lung carcinoma. The chain is encoded by TRBV9 joined to TRBJ2-2, and 7 bases in between align with TRBD1. The sample was PBMCs, taken before any cancer treatment. The DNA is TGTGCCAGCAGCGTAGAACCAGGGGGCACCGGGGAGCTGTTTTTT. This encodes CASSVEPGGTGELFF.